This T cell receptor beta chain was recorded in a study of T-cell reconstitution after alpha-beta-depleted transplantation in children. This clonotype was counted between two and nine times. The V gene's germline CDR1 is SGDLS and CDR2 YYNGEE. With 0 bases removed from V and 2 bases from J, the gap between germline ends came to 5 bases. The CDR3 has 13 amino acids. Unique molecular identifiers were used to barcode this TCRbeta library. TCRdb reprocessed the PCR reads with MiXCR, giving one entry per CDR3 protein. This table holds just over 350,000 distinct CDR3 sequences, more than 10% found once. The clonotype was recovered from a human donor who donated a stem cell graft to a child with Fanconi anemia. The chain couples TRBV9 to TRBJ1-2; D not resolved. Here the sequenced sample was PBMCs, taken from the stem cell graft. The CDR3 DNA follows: TGTGCCAGCAGCGTAGAAGGGAACTATGGCTACACCTTC. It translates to CASSVEGNYGYTF.